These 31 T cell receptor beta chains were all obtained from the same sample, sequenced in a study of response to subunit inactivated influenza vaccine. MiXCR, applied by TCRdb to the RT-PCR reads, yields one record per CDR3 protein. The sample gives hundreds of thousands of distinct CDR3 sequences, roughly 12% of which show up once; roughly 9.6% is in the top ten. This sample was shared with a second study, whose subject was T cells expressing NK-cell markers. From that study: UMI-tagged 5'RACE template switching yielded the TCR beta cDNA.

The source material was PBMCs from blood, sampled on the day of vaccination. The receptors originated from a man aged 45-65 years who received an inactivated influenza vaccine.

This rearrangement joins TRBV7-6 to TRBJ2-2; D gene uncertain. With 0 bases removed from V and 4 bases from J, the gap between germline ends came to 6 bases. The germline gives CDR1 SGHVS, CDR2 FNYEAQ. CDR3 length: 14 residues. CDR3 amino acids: CASSLALGTGELFF. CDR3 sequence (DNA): TGTGCCAGCAGCTTAGCGCTTGGCACCGGGGAGCTGTTTTTT.

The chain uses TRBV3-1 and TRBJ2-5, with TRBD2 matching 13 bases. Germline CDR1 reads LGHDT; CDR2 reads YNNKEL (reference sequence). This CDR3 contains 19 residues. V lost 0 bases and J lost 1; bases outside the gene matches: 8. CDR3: CASSQDWRGLAGPQETQYF. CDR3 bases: TGTGCCAGCAGCCAAGATTGGAGGGGACTAGCGGGACCCCAAGAGACCCAGTACTTC.

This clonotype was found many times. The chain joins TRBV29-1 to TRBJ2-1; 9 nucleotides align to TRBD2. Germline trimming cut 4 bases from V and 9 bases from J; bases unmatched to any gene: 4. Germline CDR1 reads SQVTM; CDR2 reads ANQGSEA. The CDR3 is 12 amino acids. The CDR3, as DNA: TGCAGCGTTGCCGGGACTAGCCTTGAGCAGTTCTTC. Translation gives CSVAGTSLEQFF.

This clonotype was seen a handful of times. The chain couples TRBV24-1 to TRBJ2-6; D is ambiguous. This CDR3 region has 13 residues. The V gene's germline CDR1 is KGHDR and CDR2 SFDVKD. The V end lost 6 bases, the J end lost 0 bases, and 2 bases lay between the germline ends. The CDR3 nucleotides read TGTGCCACCAGTTCCTCTGGGGCCAACGTCCTGACTTTC. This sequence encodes CATSSSGANVLTF.

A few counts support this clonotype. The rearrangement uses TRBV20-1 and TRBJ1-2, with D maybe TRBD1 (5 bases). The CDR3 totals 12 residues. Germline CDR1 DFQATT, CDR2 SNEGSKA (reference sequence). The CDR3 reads CSVVGGGSGYTF. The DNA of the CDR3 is TGCAGCGTAGTGGGGGGGGGAAGCGGCTACACCTTC.

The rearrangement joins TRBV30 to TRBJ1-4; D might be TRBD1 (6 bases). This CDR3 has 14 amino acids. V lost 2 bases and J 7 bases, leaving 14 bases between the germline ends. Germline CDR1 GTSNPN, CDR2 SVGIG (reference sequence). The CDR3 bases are TGTGCCTGGAGTAGGTTGCAGGGGTCTGAAAAACTGTTTTTT. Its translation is CAWSRLQGSEKLFF.

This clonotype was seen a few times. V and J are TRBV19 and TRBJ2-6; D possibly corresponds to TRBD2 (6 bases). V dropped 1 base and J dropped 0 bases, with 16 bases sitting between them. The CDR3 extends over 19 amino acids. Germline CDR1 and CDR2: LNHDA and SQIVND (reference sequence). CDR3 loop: CASSIGWGTASSGANVLTF. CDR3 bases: TGTGCCAGTAGTATAGGATGGGGGACTGCGAGCTCTGGGGCCAACGTCCTGACTTTC.

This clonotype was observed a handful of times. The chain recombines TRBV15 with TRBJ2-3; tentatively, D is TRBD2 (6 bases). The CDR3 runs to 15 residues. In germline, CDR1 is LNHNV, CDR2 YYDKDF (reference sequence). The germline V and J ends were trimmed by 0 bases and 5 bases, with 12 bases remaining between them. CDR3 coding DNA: TGTGCCACCAGCAGAGATCGGCGGGGAGGAGATACGCAGTATTTT. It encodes CATSRDRRGGDTQYF. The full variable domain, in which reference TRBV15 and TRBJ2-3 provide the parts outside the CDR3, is DAMVIQNPRYQVTQFGKPVTLSCSQTLNHNVMYWYQQKSSQAPKLLFHYYDKDFNNEADTPDNFQSRRPNTSFCFLDIRSPGLGDTAMYLCATSRDRRGGDTQYFGPGTRLTVL.

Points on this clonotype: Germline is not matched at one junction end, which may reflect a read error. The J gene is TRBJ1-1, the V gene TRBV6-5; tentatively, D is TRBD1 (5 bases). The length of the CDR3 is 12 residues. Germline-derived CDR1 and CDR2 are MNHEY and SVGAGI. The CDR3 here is CGSSYPGTEAFF. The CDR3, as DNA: TGTGGCAGCAGTTATCCAGGGACTGAAGCTTTCTTT.

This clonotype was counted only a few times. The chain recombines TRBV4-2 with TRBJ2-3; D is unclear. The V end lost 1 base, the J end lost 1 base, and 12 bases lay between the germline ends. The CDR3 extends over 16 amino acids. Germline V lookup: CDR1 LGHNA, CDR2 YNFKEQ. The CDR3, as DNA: TGTGCCAGCAGCCAAGGATCGGCAGGTCGCACAGATACGCAGTATTTT. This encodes CASSQGSAGRTDTQYF.

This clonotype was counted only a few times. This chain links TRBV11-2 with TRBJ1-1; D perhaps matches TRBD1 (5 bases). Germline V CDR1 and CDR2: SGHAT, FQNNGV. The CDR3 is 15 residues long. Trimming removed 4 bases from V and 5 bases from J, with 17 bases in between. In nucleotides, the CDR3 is TGTGCCAGCAGCTCACCGGCGGGGGTGGGGACTGAAGCTTTCTTT. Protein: CASSSPAGVGTEAFF.

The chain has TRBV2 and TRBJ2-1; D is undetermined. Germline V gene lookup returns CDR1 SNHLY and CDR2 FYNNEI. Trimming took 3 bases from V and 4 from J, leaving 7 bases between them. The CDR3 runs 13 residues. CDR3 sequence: CASSDPSYNEQFF. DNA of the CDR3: TGTGCCAGCAGTGACCCTTCGTACAATGAGCAGTTCTTC.

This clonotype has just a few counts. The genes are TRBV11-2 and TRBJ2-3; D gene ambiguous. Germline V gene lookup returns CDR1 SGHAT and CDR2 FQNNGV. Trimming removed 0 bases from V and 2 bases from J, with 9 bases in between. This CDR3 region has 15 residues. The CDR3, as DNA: TGTGCCAGCAGCTTAGACCTGAGCTTCACAGATACGCAGTATTTT. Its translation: CASSLDLSFTDTQYF.

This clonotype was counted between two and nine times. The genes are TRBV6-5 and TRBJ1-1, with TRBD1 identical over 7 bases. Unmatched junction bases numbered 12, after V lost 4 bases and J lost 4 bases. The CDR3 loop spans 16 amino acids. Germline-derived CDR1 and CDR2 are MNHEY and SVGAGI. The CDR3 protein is CASSFDNRGGGTEAFF. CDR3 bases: TGTGCCAGCAGTTTCGATAACAGGGGAGGAGGCACTGAAGCTTTCTTT.

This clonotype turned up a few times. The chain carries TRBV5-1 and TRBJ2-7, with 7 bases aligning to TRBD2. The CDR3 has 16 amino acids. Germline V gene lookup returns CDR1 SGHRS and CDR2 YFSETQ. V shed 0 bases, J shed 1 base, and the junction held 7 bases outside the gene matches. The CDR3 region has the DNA TGCGCCAGCAGCTTGGTGGTTTCTAGCGGATCCTACGAGCAGTACTTC. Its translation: CASSLVVSSGSYEQYF.

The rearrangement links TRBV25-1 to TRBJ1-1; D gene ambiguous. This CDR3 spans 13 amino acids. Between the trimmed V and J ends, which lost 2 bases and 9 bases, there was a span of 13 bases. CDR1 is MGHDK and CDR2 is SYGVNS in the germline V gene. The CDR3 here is CASSERSGRKAFF. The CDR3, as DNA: TGTGCCAGCAGTGAACGGTCAGGACGGAAAGCTTTCTTT. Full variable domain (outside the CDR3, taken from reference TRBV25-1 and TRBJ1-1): EADIYQTPRYLVIGTGKKITLECSQTMGHDKMYWYQQDPGMELHLIHYSYGVNSTEKGDLSSESTVSRIRTEHFPLTLESARPSHTSQYLCASSERSGRKAFFGQGTRLTVV.

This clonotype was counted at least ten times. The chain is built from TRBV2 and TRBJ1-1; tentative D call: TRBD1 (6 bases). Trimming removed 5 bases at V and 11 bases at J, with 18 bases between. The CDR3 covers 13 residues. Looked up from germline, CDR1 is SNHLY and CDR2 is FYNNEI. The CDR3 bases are TGTGCCAGCAGTTATCAGGGGAACCCCCCCGCTTTCTTT. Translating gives CASSYQGNPPAFF.

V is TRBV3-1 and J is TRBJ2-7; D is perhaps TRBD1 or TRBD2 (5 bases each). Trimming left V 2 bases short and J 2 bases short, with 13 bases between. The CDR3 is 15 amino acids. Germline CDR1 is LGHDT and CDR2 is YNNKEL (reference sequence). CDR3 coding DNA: TGTGCCAGCAGCCAAACGGGGCAGCTGACCTACGAGCAGTACTTC. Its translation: CASSQTGQLTYEQYF.

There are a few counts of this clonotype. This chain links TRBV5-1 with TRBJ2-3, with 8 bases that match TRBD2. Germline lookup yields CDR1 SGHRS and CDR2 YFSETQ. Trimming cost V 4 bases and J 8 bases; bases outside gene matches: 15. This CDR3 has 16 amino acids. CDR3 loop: CASSAEAGGRPGTQYF. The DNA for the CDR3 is TGCGCCAGCAGCGCCGAGGCGGGGGGCCGTCCTGGTACGCAGTATTTT. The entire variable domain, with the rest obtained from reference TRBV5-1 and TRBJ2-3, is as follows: KAGVTQTPRYLIKTRGQQVTLSCSPISGHRSVSWYQQTPGQGLQFLFEYFSETQRNKGNFPGRFSGRQFSNSRSEMNVSTLELGDSALYLCASSAEAGGRPGTQYFGPGTRLTVL.

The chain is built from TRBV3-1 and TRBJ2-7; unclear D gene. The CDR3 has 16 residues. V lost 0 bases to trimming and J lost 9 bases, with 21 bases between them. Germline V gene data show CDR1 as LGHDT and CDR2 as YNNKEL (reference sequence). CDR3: CASSQDWRHTGSGQYF. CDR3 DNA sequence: TGTGCCAGCAGCCAAGATTGGAGACACACCGGTTCGGGGCAGTACTTC.

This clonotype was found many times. For the CDR3, the DNA is TGTGCCAGCCGGGACAGCCGAATCCCGAACACCGGGGAGCTGTTTTTT. Its translation is CASRDSRIPNTGELFF. The chain carries TRBV28 and TRBJ2-2; 7 nucleotides align to TRBD1. The V gene end was trimmed by 8 bases and the J gene end by 0 bases; junction bases not matched to a gene: 9. Germline CDR1 and CDR2: MDHEN and SYDVKM. This CDR3 is 16 amino acids long.

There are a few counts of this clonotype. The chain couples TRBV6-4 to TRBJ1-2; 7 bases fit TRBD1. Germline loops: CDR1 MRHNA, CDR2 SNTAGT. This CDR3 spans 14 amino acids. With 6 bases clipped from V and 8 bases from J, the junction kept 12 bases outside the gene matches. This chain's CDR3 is CASRLRQGYEGYTF. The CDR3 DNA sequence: TGTGCCAGCAGACTACGACAGGGTTATGAAGGCTACACCTTC.

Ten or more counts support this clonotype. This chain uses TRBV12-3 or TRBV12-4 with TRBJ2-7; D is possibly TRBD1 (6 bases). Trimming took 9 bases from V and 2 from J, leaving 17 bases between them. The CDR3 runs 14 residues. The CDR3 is CASNQAGDTYEQYF. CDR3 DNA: TGTGCCAGTAACCAGGCAGGGGACACCTACGAGCAGTACTTC.

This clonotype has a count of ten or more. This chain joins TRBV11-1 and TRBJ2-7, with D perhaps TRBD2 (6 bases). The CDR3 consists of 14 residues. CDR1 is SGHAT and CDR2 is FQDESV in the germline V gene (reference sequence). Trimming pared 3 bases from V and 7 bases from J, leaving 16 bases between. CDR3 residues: CASSLGLTPGEQYF. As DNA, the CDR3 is TGTGCCAGCAGCTTGGGACTTACCCCCGGTGAGCAGTACTTC. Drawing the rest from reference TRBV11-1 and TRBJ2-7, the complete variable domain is EAEVAQSPRYKITEKSQAVAFWCDPISGHATLYWYRQILGQGPELLVQFQDESVVDDSQLPKDRFSAERLKGVDSTLKIQPAELGDSAMYLCASSLGLTPGEQYFGPGTRLTVT.

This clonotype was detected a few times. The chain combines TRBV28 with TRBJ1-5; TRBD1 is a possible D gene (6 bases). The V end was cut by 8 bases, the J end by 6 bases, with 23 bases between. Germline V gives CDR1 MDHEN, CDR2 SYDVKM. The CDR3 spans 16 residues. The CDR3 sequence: CASQKTGTRSTQPQHF. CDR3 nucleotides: TGTGCCAGCCAAAAGACCGGGACACGGTCGACTCAGCCCCAGCATTTT.

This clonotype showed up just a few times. The CDR3 nucleotides read TGCAGTGCTAGAGAAGCAGGGAGCACCGGGGAGCTGTTTTTT. The encoded protein is CSAREAGSTGELFF. The rearrangement uses TRBV20-1 and TRBJ2-2, with D perhaps given as TRBD1 or TRBD2 (5 bases each). Between the trimmed V and J ends, which lost 0 bases and 4 bases, there was a span of 9 bases. The germline CDR1 and CDR2 sequences are DFQATT and SNEGSKA (reference sequence). This CDR3 has 14 residues.

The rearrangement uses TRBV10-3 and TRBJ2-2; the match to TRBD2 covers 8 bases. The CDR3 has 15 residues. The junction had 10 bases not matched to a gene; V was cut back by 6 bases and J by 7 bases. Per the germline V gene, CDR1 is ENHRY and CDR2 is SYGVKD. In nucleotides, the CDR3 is TGTGCCATCAGCCTCGGGAGCGGGAGCGGCGGGGAGCTGTTTTTT. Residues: CAISLGSGSGGELFF.

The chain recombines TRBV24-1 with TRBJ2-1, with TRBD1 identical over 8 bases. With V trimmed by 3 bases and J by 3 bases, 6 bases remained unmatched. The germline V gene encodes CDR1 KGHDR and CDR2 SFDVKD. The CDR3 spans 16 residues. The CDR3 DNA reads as TGTGCCACCAGTGATGTACAGGGGGGAGACTACAATGAGCAGTTCTTC. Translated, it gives CATSDVQGGDYNEQFF.

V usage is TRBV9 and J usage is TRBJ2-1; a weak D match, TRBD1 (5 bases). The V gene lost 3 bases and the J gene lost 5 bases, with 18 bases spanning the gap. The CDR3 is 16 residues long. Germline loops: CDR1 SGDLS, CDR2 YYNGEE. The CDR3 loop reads CASSDQTRDKDNEQFF. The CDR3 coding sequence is TGTGCCAGCAGCGACCAGACCAGGGATAAGGACAATGAGCAGTTCTTC. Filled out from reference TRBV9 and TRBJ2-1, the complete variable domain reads DSGVTQTPKHLITATGQRVTLRCSPRSGDLSVYWYQQSLDQGLQFLIQYYNGEERAKGNILERFSAQQFPDLHSELNLSSLELGDSALYFCASSDQTRDKDNEQFFGPGTRLTVL.

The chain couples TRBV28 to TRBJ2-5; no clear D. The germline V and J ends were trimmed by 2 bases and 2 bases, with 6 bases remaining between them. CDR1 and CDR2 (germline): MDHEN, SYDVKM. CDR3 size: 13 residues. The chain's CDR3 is CASSLTDQETQYF. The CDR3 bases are TGTGCCAGCAGTTTAACAGATCAAGAGACCCAGTACTTC.

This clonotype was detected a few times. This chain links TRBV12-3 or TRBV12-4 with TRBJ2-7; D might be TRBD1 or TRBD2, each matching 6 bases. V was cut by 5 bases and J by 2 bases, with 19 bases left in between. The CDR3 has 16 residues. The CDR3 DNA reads TGTGCCAGCAGTAACTCTGGCCGGGGGCCAACCTACGAGCAGTACTTC. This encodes CASSNSGRGPTYEQYF.